The rows below give T cell receptor beta chains drawn from one sample of a study of T cell repertoires in cytomegalovirus infection. TCRdb redid the calling of the reads with MiXCR, one entry per CDR3 protein. The table has fewer than 250,000 distinct CDR3 sequences, around an eighth seen once. Sequencing input: PBMCs. These receptors all stem from a human donor in good health (CMV status not recorded). Some clones in this sample may be carry-over from other donors' samples. Both conserved end residues are part of each CDR3. The D gene is left open where the match is weak. Where a row states a size, it is once, few, many or the class of an expanded clone; other rows omit it.

clone size: many; CDR3 length: 14; D gene: -; J gene: TRBJ1-1; V gene: TRBV28; CDR3 DNA: TGTGCCAGCAGTGAGCAGGGTGTCGTTTTGGATGCTTTCTTT; CDR3 protein: CASSEQGVVLDAFF
clone size: many; CDR3 length: 16; D gene: -; J gene: TRBJ1-5; V gene: TRBV7-2; CDR3 DNA: TGTGCCAGCAGCTTATCGACGGAAATATTTCACCAGCCCCAGCATTTT; CDR3 protein: CASSLSTEIFHQPQHF
clone size: many; CDR3 length: 13; D gene: -; J gene: TRBJ1-1; V gene: TRBV20-1; CDR3 DNA: TGCAGTGCTTCCAGGGGCGGGGACACTGAAGCTTTCTTT; CDR3 protein: CSASRGGDTEAFF
clone size: many; CDR3 length: 15; D gene: TRBD1; J gene: TRBJ1-1; V gene: TRBV6-1; CDR3 DNA: TGTGCCAGCACCACCATGGGGACAGCGGGCACTGAAGCTTTCTTT; CDR3 protein: CASTTMGTAGTEAFF
clone size: many; CDR3 length: 13; D gene: -; J gene: TRBJ2-5; V gene: TRBV7-9; CDR3 DNA: TGTGCCAGCAGCTTAGGCGGTAATGCGGCCCAGTACTTC; CDR3 protein: CASSLGGNAAQYF
clone size: few; CDR3 length: 14; D gene: -; J gene: TRBJ2-5; V gene: TRBV20-1; CDR3 DNA: TGCAGTGCTAGTCACGGACAGCCCCAAGAGACCCAGTACTTC; CDR3 protein: CSASHGQPQETQYF
clone size: few; CDR3 length: 14; D gene: -; J gene: TRBJ1-1; V gene: TRBV4-2; CDR3 DNA: TGTGCCAGCAGCCAGATGGGTCCAAACACTGAAGCTTTCTTT; CDR3 protein: CASSQMGPNTEAFF
clone size: few; CDR3 length: 12; D gene: TRBD1; J gene: TRBJ2-7; V gene: TRBV30; CDR3 DNA: TGTGCCTGGAGGGACAGGGGGTACGAGCAGTACTTC; CDR3 protein: CAWRDRGYEQYF
clone size: -; CDR3 length: 14; D gene: -; J gene: TRBJ2-7; V gene: TRBV29-1; CDR3 DNA: TGCAGCGTTGAAGCCCCCCGACAGGGAGGGACGCAGTACTTC; CDR3 protein: CSVEAPRQGGTQYF
clone size: many; CDR3 length: 13; D gene: -; J gene: TRBJ1-2; V gene: TRBV7-9; CDR3 DNA: TGTGCCAGCAGCTCAGGGGATTTCTATGGCTACACCTTC; CDR3 protein: CASSSGDFYGYTF
clone size: many; CDR3 length: 14; D gene: -; J gene: TRBJ2-7; V gene: TRBV7-2; CDR3 DNA: TGTGCCAGCAGCTTGGCAGGGGTCTCCTACGAGCAGTACTTC; CDR3 protein: CASSLAGVSYEQYF
clone size: few; CDR3 length: 13; D gene: TRBD1; J gene: TRBJ2-1; V gene: TRBV29-1; CDR3 DNA: TGCAGCGTACAGGGGGCTTCCCTCAATGAGCAGTTCTTC; CDR3 protein: CSVQGASLNEQFF
clone size: -; CDR3 length: 13; D gene: -; J gene: TRBJ2-1; V gene: TRBV19; CDR3 DNA: TGTGCCAGTAGTATTCGGGGGACTGCCGAGCAGTTCTTC; CDR3 protein: CASSIRGTAEQFF
clone size: many; CDR3 length: 12; D gene: -; J gene: TRBJ1-2; V gene: TRBV7-2; CDR3 DNA: TGTGCCAGCAGCTTACCAGGGGAAGGCTACACCTTC; CDR3 protein: CASSLPGEGYTF
clone size: many; CDR3 length: 17; D gene: TRBD1; J gene: TRBJ2-5; V gene: TRBV28; CDR3 DNA: TGTGCCAGCAGCCCGGGTGCTGACAGGGTCAAAAAGGAGACCCAGTACTTC; CDR3 protein: CASSPGADRVKKETQYF
clone size: -; CDR3 length: 14; D gene: TRBD2; J gene: TRBJ2-3; V gene: TRBV20-1; CDR3 DNA: TGCAGTGCGTCACTAGCGGGGGAATACCGTACGCAGTATTTT; CDR3 protein: CSASLAGEYRTQYF
clone size: many; CDR3 length: 18; D gene: TRBD1; J gene: TRBJ1-6; V gene: TRBV7-2; CDR3 DNA: TGTGCCAGCAGTTTGAGCAATTCGGGACAGGGTGGGAATTCACCCCTCCACTTT; CDR3 protein: CASSLSNSGQGGNSPLHF